These T cell receptor beta chains were read from a single sample in a study of blood T cell repertoires in COVID-19. Data came from immunoSEQ multiplex PCR; TCRdb stores just in-frame clones and leaves some out. The sample lists 120,000 or so clones; around 87% were seen once. Sequencing used peripheral blood. These receptors all stem from a woman aged 60 to 75 with COVID-19, enrolled during active disease. Both conserved end residues are part of each CDR3. The order of the fields is CDR3 protein, V gene, J gene.

CASSLRSEPYEQYF,TRBV5-1,TRBJ2-7
CASSLGVRGWTDTQYF,TRBV5-1,TRBJ2-3
CASSLVTGLMGEQYF,TRBV5-1,TRBJ2-7
CALARRGGPQETQYF,TRBV19,TRBJ2-5
CASSLVWQNTEAFF,TRBV11-2,TRBJ1-1
CASSPQPRGSEQFF,TRBV7-3,TRBJ2-1
CASSPPPPRGNTEAFF,TRBV6-2/TRBV6-3,TRBJ1-1
CASSRRLGDRQASRTDTQYF,TRBV4-1,TRBJ2-3
CASSQGMSGGQSTGELFF,TRBV4-3,TRBJ2-2
CAMRTPRGPLHF,TRBV10-3,TRBJ1-6
CASSVSGLTDTQYF,TRBV9,TRBJ2-3
CASSSEGTGFEQYF,TRBV6-2/TRBV6-3,TRBJ2-7
CSVVRGGTQYF,TRBV29-1,TRBJ2-5